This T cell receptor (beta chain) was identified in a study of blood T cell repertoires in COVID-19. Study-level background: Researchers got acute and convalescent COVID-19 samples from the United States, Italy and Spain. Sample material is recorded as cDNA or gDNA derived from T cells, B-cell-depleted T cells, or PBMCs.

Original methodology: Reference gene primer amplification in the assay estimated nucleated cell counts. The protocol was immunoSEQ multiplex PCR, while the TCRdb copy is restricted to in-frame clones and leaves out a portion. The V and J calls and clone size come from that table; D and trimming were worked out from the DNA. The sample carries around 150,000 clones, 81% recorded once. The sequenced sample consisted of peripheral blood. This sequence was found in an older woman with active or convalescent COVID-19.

The CDR3: CASSLENRASNQPQHF. CDR3 nucleotides: TGTGCCAGCAGCTTAGAGAACAGGGCTAGCAATCAGCCCCAGCATTTT. The chain couples TRBV7-8 to TRBJ1-5, with D possibly being TRBD1 (6 bases). Germline V gene sequence: CDR1 SGHVS, CDR2 FQNEAQ. Trimming cost V 1 base and J 0 bases, with 10 bases left between them. This CDR3 has 16 residues.